Sequencing of this T cell receptor beta chain was carried out in a study of regulatory T cells in long-lasting Graves disease. Study-wide results and caveats: Thyroid tissue went unexamined; only peripheral blood was analyzed.

For TCR beta, libraries came from iRepertoire HTBI primers and Arm-PCR of CDR3 regions. Original analysis: Looking across samples, the authors found some 60 TRBV and 14 to 15 TRBJ segments. Each CDR3 protein gets one entry after TCRdb re-called the multiplex PCR reads with MiXCR. The V and J calls follow TCRdb's processing rather than the paper's. The repertoire consists of around 500,000 distinct CDR3 sequences, with around 11% occurring once and the leading ten covering 8% to 10%. This CDR3 has 15 amino acids. The germline V gene has CDR1 SGHRS and CDR2 YFSETQ. With 4 bases removed from V and 0 bases from J, the gap between germline ends came to 14 bases. Specified time point: newly diagnosed GD, antithyroid drugs for less than 3 months. Extracted RNA from PBMCs served as the source of the TCR library. Many counts were recorded for this clonotype. What it binds is not known. These records were also assigned to another study, of T cells in Graves' hyperthyroidism and ophthalmopathy.

The sequence was obtained from a young woman with Graves disease. This specimen was peripheral blood mononuclear cells (PBMCs), taken at new diagnosis, from a patient treated with antithyroid drugs. This chain joins TRBV5-1 and TRBJ2-7; D is possibly TRBD2 (5 bases). CDR3 protein: CASSSGPTSSYEQYF. CDR3 coding DNA: TGCGCCAGCAGCAGCGGACCAACCTCCTCCTACGAGCAGTACTTC.